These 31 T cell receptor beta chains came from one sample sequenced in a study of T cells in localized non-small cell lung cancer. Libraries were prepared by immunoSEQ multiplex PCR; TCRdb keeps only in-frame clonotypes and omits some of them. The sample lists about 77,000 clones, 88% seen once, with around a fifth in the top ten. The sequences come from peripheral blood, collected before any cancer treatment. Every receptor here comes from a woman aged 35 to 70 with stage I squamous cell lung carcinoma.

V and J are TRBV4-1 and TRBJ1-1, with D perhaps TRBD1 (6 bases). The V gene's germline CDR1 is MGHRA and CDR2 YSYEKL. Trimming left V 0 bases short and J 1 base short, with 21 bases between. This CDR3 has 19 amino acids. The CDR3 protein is CASSQDPSDRRYKNTEAFF. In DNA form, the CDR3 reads TGCGCCAGCAGCCAAGATCCTTCGGACAGACGTTACAAGAACACTGAAGCTTTCTTT.

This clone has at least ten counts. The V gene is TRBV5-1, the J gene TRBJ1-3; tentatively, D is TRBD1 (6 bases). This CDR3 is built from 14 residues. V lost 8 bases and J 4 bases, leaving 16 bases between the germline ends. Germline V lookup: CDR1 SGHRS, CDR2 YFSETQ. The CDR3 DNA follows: TGCGCCAGTTCTACTCAAGGGGGAGGAAACACCATATATTTT. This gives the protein CASSTQGGGNTIYF.

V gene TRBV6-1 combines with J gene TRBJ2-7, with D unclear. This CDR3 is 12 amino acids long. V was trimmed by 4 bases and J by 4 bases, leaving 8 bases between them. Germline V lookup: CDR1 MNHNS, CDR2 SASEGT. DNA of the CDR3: TGTGCCAGCAGTGGGGAAGTGTACGAGCAGTACTTC. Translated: CASSGEVYEQYF.

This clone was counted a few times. The CDR3 nucleotides are TGTGCCAGCAGCCACGGAAACAGGGAGGCTTTCTTT. As protein: CASSHGNREAFF. The chain joins TRBV7-6 to TRBJ1-1; weak D call: TRBD1 (6 bases). The CDR3 length is 12 residues. Germline V gene data show CDR1 as SGHVS and CDR2 as FNYEAQ. V was cut by 5 bases and J by 11 bases, with 15 bases left in between.

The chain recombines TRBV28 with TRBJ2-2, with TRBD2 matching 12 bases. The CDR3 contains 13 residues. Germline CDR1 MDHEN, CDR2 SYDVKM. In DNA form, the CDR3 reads TGTGCGGGACTAGCGGGGAACACCGGGGAGCTGTTTTTT. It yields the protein CAGLAGNTGELFF.

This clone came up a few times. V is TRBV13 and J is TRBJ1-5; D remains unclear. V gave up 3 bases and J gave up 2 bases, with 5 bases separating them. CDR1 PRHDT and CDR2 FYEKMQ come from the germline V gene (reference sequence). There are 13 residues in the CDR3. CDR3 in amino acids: CASSFAGNQPQHF. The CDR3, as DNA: TGTGCCAGCAGCTTCGCGGGCAATCAGCCCCAGCATTTT.

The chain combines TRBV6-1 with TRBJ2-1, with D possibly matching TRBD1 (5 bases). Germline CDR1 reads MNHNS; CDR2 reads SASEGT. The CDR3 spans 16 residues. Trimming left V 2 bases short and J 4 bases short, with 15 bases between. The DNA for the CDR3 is TGTGCCAGCAGTGAACTTCCAGGGCAACCTTACAATGAGCAGTTCTTC. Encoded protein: CASSELPGQPYNEQFF.

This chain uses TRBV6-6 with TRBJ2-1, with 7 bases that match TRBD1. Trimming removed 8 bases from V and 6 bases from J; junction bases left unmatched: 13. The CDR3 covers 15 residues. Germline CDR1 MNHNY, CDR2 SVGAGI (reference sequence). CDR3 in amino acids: CASARGQGSSNEQFF. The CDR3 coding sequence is TGTGCCAGCGCAAGGGGGCAGGGCAGTAGCAATGAGCAGTTCTTC.

The DNA for the CDR3 is TGTGCCAGCAGCTTAGCGCAGCCCTCTAACTATGGCTACACCTTC. This codes for CASSLAQPSNYGYTF. This chain uses TRBV7-8 with TRBJ1-2, with D unresolved. Germline V gives CDR1 SGHVS, CDR2 FQNEAQ. The CDR3 runs 15 residues. Trimming cost V 0 bases and J 0 bases, with 8 bases left between them.

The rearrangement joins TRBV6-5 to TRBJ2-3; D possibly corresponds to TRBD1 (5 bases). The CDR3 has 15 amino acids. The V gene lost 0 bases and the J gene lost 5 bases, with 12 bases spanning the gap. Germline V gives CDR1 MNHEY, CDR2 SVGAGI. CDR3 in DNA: TGTGCCAGCAGTTACTCGGGCAGGGCAAAAGATACGCAGTATTTT. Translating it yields CASSYSGRAKDTQYF.

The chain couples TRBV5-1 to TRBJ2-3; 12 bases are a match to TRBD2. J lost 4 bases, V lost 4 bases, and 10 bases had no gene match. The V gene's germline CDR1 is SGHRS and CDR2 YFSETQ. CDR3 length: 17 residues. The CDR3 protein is CASSVGLAGGQSDTQYF. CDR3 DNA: TGCGCCAGCAGCGTGGGTCTAGCGGGGGGGCAGTCAGATACGCAGTATTTT.

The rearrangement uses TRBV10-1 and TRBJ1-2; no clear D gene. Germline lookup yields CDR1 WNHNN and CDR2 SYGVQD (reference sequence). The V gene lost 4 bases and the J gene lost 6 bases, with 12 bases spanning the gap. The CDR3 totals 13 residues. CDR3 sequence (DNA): TGCGCCAGCAGTGCGGGCCCTAGCAATGGCTACACCTTC. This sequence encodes CASSAGPSNGYTF.

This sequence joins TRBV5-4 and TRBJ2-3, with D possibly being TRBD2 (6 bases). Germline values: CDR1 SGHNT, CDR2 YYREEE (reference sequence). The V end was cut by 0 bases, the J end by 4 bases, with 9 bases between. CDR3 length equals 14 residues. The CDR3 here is CASSLAPSADTQYF. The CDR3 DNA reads TGTGCCAGCAGCTTGGCCCCTAGCGCAGATACGCAGTATTTT. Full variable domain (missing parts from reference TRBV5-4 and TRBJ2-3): ETGVTQSPTHLIKTRGQQVTLRCSSQSGHNTVSWYQQALGQGPQFIFQYYREEENGRGNFPPRFSGLQFPNYSSELNVNALELDDSALYLCASSLAPSADTQYFGPGTRLTVL.

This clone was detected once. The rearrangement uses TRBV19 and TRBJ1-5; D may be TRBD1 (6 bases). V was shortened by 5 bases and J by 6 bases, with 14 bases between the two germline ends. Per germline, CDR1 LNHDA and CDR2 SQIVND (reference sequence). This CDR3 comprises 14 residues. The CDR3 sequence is CASSRQERFQPQHF. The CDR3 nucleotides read TGTGCCAGTAGTCGACAGGAGCGATTTCAGCCCCAGCATTTT.

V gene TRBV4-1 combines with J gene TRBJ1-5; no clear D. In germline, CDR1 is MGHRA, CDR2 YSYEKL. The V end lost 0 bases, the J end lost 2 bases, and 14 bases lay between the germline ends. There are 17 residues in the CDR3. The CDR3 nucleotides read TGCGCCAGCAGCCAAGATCGAGACCAGCGGCGCAATCAGCCCCAGCATTTT. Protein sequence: CASSQDRDQRRNQPQHF.

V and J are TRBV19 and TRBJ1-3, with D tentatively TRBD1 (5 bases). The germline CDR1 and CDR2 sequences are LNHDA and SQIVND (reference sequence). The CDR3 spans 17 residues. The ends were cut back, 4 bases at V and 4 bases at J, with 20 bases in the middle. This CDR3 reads CASSTRRAGGRGNTIYF. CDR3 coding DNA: TGTGCCAGTAGTACCCGTCGTGCGGGGGGACGGGGAAACACCATATATTTT.

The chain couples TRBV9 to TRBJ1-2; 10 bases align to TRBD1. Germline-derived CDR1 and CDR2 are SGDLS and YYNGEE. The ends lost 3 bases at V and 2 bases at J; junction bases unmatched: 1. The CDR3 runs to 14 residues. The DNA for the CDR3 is TGTGCCAGCAGCGCGGGACAGGGGAACTATGGCTACACCTTC. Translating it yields CASSAGQGNYGYTF.

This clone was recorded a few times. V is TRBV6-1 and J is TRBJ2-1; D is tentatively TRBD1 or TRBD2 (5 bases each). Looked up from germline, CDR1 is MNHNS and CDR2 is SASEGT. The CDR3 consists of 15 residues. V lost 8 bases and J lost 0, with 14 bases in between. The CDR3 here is CASARDQRSYNEQFF. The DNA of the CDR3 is TGTGCCAGCGCCCGGGACCAACGCTCCTACAATGAGCAGTTCTTC.

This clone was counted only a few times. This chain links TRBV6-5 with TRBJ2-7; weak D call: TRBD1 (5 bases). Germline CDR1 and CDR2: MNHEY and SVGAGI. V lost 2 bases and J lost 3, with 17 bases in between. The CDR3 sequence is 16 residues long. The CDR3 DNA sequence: TGTGCCAGCAGTTACGCCGACAGCTTACCCCACTACGAGCAGTACTTC. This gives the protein CASSYADSLPHYEQYF.

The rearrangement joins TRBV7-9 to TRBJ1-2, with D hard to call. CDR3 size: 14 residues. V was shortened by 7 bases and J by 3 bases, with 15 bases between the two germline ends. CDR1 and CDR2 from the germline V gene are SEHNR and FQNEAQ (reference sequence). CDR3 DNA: TGTGCCAGCAAACCCGGAACAGAGTACTATGGCTACACCTTC. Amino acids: CASKPGTEYYGYTF.

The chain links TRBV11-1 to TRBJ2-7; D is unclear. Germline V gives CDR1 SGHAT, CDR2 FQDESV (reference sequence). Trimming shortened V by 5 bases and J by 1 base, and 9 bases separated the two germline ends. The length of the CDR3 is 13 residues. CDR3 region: CASSPVSSYEQYF. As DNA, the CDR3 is TGTGCCAGCAGCCCCGTGTCGTCCTACGAGCAGTACTTC.

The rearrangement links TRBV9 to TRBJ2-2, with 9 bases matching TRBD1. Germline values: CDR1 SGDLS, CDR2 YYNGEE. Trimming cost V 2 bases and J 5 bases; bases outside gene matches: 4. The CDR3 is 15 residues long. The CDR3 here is CASSVTGGMTGELFF. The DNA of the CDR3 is TGTGCCAGCAGCGTCACAGGGGGCATGACCGGGGAGCTGTTTTTT.

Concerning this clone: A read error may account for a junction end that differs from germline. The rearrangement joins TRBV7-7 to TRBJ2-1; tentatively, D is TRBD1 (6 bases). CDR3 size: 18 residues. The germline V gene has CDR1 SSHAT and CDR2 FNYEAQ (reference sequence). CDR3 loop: CASSLEGRGPTQYNEQFF. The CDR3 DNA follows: TGTGCTAGCAGCTTAGAGGGCAGGGGACCAACCCAATACAATGAGCAGTTCTTC. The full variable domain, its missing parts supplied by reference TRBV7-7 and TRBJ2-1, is GAGVSQSPRYKVTKRGQDVTLRCDPISSHATLYWYQQALGQGPEFLTYFNYEAQPDKSGLPSDRFSAERPEGSISTLTIQRTEQRDSAMYRCASSLEGRGPTQYNEQFFGPGTRLTVL.

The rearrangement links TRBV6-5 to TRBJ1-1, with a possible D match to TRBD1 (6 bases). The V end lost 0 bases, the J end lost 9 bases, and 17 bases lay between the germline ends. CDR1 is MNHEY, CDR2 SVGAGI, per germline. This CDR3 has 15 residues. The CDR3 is CASSYSRGGQGKAFF. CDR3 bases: TGTGCCAGCAGTTACTCCCGGGGGGGGCAAGGGAAAGCTTTCTTT.

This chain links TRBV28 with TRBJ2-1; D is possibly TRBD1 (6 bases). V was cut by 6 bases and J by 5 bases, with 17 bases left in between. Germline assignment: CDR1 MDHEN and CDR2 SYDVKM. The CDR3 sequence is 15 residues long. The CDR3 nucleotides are TGTGCCAGCAGCCAAGGACAGCTAGGGAACAATGAGCAGTTCTTC. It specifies CASSQGQLGNNEQFF.

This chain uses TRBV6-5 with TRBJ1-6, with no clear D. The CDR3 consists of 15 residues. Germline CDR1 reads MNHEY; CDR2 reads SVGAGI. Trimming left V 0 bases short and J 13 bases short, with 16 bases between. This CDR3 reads CASSYSVNSGWPLHF. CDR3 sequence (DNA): TGTGCCAGCAGTTACTCGGTCAATAGTGGGTGGCCCCTCCACTTT.

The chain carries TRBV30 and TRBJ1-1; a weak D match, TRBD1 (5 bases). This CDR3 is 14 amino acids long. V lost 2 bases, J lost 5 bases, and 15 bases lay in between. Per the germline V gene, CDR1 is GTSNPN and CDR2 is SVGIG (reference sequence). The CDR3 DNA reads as TGTGCCTGGAGTAGAGGGGAGAGATTTACTGAAGCTTTCTTT. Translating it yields CAWSRGERFTEAFF.

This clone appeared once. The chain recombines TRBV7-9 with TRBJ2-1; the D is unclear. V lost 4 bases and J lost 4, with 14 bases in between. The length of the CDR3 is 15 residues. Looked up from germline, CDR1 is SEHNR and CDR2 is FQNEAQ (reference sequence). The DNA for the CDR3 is TGTGCCAGCAGCTCAGGACCTCTGGGGTACAATGAGCAGTTCTTC. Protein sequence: CASSSGPLGYNEQFF.

The DNA for the CDR3 is TGTGCCAGCAGTTACCTAACCAGGCAACGGGGCTACACCTTC. Translated: CASSYLTRQRGYTF. This chain uses TRBV6-5 with TRBJ1-2; D ambiguous. Germline V gene sequence: CDR1 MNHEY, CDR2 SVGAGI. This CDR3 spans 14 amino acids. Trimming left V 2 bases short and J 8 bases short, with 15 bases between.

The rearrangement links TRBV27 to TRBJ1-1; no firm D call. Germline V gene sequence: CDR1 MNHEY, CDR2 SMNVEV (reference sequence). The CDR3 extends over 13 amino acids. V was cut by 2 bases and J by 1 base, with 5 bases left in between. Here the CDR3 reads CASSLMKNTEAFF. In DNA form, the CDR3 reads TGTGCCAGCAGTTTAATGAAGAACACTGAAGCTTTCTTT.

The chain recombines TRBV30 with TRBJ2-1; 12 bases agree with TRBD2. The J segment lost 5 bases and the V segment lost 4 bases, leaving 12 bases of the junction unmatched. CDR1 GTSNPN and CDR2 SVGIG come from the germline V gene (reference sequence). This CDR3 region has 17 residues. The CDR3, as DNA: TGTGCCTGGAATAGACGGGCTAGCGGGGGGGCAAACAATGAGCAGTTCTTC. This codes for CAWNRRASGGANNEQFF. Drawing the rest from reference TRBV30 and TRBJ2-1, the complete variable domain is SQTIHQWPATLVQPVGSPLSLECTVEGTSNPNLYWYRQAAGRGLQLLFYSVGIGQISSEVPQNLSASRPQDRQFILSSKKLLLSDSGFYLCAWNRRASGGANNEQFFGPGTRLTVL.